A single count supports the clone carrying this T cell receptor beta chain. The data stem from a study of blood T cell repertoires in COVID-19. Overall study context: The origin of the acute and convalescent COVID-19 samples was the United States, Italy and Spain.

Unmatched junction bases numbered 8, after V lost 0 bases and J lost 10 bases. Germline V gives CDR1 MNHEY, CDR2 SMNVEV (reference sequence). This CDR3 is built from 15 residues. Authors' data handling: From reference gene primer amplification, estimates of nucleated cell counts were derived. The method was immunoSEQ multiplex PCR; TCRdb's version includes in-frame clones alone and lacks a portion of them. V, J and clone size reflect that table, while D and trimming were determined from the DNA. Among roughly 130,000 clones listed, 80% to 90% were seen once. This clonotype was sampled from a woman aged 60 to 75 with acute or convalescent COVID-19. Sequencing was carried out using peripheral blood. The chain joins TRBV27 to TRBJ1-2, with 10 bases matching TRBD1. CDR3 in amino acids: CASSLSGQGTGYYTF. As DNA, the CDR3 is TGTGCCAGCAGTTTATCGGGACAGGGGACGGGCTACTACACCTTC.